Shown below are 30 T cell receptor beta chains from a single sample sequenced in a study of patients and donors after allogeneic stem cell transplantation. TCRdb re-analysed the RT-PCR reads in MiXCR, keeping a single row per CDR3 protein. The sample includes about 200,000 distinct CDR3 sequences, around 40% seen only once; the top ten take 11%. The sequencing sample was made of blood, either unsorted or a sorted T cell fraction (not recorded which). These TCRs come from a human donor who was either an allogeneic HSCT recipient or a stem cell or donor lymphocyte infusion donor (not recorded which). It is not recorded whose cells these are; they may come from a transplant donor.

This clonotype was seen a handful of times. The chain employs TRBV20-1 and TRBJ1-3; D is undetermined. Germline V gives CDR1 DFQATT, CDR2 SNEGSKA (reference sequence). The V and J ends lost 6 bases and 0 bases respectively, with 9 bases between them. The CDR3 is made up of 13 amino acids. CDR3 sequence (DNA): TGCAGTGCCCGTCCCCTCTCTGGAAACACCATATATTTT. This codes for CSARPLSGNTIYF.

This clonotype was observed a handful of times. The CDR3: CAISSRDSQYQPQHF. CDR3 coding DNA: TGTGCCATCAGTTCCAGGGATAGCCAATATCAGCCCCAGCATTTT. The chain joins TRBV10-3 to TRBJ1-5; the D gene is possibly TRBD1 (5 bases). Germline lookup yields CDR1 ENHRY and CDR2 SYGVKD. CDR3 size: 15 residues. V lost 5 bases, J lost 5 bases, and 16 bases lay in between.

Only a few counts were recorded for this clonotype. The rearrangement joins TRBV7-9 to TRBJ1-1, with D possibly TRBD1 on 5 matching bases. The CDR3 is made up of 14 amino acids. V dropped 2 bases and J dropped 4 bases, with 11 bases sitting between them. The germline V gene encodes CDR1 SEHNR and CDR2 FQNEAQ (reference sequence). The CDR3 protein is CASSLQGLGTEAFF. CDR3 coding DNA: TGTGCCAGCAGCTTACAGGGATTGGGCACTGAAGCTTTCTTT.

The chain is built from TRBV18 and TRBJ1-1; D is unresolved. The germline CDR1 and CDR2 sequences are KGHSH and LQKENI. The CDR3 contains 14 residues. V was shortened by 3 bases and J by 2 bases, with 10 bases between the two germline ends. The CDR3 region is CASSPAALNTEAFF. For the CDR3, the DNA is TGTGCCAGCTCACCGGCCGCACTTAACACTGAAGCTTTCTTT.

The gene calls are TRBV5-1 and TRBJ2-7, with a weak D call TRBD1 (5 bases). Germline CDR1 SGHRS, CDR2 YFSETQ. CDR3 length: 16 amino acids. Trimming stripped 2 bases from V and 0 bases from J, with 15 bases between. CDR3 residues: CASSLITGTHSYEQYF. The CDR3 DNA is TGCGCCAGCAGCTTAATTACAGGCACCCACTCCTACGAGCAGTACTTC.

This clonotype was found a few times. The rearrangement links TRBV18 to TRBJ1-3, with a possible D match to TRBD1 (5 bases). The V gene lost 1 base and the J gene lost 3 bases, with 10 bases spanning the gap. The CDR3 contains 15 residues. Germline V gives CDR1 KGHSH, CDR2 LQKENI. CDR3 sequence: CASSPQGTHGNTIYF. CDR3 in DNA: TGTGCCAGCTCACCACAGGGGACGCATGGAAACACCATATATTTT.

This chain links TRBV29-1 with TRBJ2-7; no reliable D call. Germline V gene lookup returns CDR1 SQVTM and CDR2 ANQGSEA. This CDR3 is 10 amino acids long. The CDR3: CSHTGDEQYF. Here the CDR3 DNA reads TGCAGTCATACTGGCGACGAGCAGTACTTC.

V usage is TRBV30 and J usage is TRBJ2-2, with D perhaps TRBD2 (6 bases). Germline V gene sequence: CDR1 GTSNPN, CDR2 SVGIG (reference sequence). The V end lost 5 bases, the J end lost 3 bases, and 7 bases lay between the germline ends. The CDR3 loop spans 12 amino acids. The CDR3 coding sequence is TGTGCCTGGGGGACTTACACCGGGGAGCTGTTTTTT. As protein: CAWGTYTGELFF.

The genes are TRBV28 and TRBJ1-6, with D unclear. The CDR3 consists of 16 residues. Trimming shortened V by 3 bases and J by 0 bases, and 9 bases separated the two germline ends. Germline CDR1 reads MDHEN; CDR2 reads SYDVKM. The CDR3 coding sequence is TGTGCCAGCAGTTTCCTGTCCAACTCCTATAATTCACCCCTCCACTTT. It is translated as CASSFLSNSYNSPLHF.

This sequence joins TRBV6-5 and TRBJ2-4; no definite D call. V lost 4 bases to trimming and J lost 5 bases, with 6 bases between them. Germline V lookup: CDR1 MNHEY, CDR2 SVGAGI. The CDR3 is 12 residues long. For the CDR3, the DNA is TGTGCCAGCAGTTCGACCGAAAACATTCAGTACTTC. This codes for CASSSTENIQYF.

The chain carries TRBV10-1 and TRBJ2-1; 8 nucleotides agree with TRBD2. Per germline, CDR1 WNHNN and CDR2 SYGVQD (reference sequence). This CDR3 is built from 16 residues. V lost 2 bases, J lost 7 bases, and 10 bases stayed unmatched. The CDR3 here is CASSENPGGARNEQFF. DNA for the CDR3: TGCGCCAGCAGTGAGAACCCCGGGGGGGCCAGGAATGAGCAGTTCTTC.

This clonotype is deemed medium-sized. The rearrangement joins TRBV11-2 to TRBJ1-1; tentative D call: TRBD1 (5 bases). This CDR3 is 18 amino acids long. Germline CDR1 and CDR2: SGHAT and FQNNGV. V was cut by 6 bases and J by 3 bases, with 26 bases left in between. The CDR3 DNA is TGTGCCAGCAGGCAATTCGGGCCCCGGGAAACAGGACACACTGAAGCTTTCTTT. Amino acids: CASRQFGPRETGHTEAFF.

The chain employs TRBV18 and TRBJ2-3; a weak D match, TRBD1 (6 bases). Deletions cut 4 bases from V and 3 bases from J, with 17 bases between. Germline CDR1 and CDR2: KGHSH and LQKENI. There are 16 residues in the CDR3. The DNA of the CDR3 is TGTGCCAGCTCACTGCTTCCGGGACATAGGACAGATACGCAGTATTTT. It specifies CASSLLPGHRTDTQYF. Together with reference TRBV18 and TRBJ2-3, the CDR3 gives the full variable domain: NAGVMQNPRHLVRRRGQEARLRCSPMKGHSHVYWYRQLPEEGLKFMVYLQKENIIDESGMPKERFSAEFPKEGPSILRIQQVVRGDSAAYFCASSLLPGHRTDTQYFGPGTRLTVL.

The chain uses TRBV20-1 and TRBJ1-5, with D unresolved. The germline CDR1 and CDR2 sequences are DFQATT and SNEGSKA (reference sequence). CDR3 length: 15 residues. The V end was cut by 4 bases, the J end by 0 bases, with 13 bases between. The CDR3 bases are TGCAGTGCTACGCAGCGGGCAAATAGCAATCAGCCCCAGCATTTT. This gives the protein CSATQRANSNQPQHF.

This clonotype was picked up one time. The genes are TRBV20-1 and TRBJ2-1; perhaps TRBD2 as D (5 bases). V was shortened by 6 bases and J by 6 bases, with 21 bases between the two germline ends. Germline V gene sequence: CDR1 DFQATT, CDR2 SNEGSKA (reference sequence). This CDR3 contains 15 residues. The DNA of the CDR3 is TGCAGTGCCCTCAGCCTGGCTAGCCGCTCCAATGAGCAGTTCTTC. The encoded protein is CSALSLASRSNEQFF.

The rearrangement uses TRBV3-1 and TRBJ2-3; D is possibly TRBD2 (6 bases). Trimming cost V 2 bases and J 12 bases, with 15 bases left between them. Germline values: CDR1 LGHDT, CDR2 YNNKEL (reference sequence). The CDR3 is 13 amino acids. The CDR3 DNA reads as TGTGCCAGCAGCCAATCCTTAGCGGCCCAACAGTATTTT. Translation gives CASSQSLAAQQYF.

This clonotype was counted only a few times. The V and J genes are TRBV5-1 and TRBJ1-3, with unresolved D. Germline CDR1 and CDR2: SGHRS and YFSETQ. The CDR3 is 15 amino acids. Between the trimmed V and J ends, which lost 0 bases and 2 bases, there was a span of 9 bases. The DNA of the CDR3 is TGCGCCAGCAGCTTGGCCTACGGGGCTGGAAACACCATATATTTT. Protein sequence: CASSLAYGAGNTIYF.

The CDR3 loop reads CASSGAGYGYTF. The CDR3 DNA is TGTGCCAGCAGTGGAGCGGGCTATGGCTACACCTTC. The gene calls are TRBV2 and TRBJ1-2; unclear D gene. Germline V CDR1 and CDR2: SNHLY, FYNNEI. V was trimmed by 4 bases and J by 4 bases, leaving 7 bases between them. The CDR3 extends over 12 amino acids.

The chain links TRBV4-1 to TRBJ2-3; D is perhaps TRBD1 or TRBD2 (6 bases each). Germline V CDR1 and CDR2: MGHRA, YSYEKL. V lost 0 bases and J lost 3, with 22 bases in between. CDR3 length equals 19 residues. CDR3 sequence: CASSQDALGGGRGTDTQYF. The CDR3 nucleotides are TGCGCCAGCAGCCAAGATGCCCTTGGTGGGGGCCGGGGGACAGATACGCAGTATTTT.

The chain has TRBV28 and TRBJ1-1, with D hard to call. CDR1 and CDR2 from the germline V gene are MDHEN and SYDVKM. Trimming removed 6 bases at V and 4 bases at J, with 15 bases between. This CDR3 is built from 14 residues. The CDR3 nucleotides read TGTGCCAGCAGGCAGTCCGGAGGAGGCACTGAAGCTTTCTTT. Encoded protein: CASRQSGGGTEAFF.

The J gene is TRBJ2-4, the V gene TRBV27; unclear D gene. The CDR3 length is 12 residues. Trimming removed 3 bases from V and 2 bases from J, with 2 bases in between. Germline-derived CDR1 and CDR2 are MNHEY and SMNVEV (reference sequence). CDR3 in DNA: TGTGCCAGCAGTTTTCCCAAAAACATTCAGTACTTC. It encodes CASSFPKNIQYF.

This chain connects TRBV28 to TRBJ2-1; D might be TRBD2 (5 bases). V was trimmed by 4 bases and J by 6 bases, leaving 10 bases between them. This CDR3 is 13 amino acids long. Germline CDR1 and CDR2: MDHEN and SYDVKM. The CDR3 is CASSSGVANEQFF. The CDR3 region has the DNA TGTGCCAGCAGTTCCGGGGTAGCCAATGAGCAGTTCTTC.

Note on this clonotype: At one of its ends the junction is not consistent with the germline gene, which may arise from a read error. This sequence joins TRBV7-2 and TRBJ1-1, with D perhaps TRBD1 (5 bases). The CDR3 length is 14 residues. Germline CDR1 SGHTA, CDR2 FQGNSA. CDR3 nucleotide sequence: TGTGCCAGCGGCTTAGGGGCTCCGAACACTGAAGCTTTCTTT. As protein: CASGLGAPNTEAFF.

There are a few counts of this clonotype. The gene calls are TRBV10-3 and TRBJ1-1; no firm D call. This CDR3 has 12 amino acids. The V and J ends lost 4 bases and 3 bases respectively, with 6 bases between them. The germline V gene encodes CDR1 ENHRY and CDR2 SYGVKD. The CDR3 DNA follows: TGTGCCATCAGTGTGGAGGACACTGAAGCTTTCTTT. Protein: CAISVEDTEAFF.

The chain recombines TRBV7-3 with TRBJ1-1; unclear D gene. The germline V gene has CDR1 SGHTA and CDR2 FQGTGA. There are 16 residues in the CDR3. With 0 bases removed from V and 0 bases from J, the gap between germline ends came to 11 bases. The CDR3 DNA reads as TGTGCCAGCAGCTTAACAGATTACGGATTGAACACTGAAGCTTTCTTT. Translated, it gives CASSLTDYGLNTEAFF. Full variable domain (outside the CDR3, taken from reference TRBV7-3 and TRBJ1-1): GAGVSQTPSNKVTEKGKYVELRCDPISGHTALYWYRQSLGQGPEFLIYFQGTGAADDSGLPNDRFFAVRPEGSVSTLKIQRTERGDSAVYLCASSLTDYGLNTEAFFGQGTRLTVV.

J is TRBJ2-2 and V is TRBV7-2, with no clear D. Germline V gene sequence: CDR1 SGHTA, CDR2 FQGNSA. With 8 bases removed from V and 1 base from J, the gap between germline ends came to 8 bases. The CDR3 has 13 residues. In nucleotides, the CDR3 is TGTGCCAGCGGGATCGTGAACACCGGGGAGCTGTTTTTT. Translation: CASGIVNTGELFF. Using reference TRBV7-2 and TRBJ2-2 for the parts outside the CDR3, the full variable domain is GAGVSQSPSNKVTEKGKDVELRCDPISGHTALYWYRQSLGQGLEFLIYFQGNSAPDKSGLPSDRFSAERTGGSVSTLTIQRTQQEDSAVYLCASGIVNTGELFFGEGSRLTVL.

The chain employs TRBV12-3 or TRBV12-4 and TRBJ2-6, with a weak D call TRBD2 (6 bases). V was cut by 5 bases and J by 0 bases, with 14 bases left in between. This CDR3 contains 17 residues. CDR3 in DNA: TGTGCCAGCAGTGGCGGGACTTTCAACTCTGGGGCCAACGTCCTGACTTTC. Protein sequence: CASSGGTFNSGANVLTF.

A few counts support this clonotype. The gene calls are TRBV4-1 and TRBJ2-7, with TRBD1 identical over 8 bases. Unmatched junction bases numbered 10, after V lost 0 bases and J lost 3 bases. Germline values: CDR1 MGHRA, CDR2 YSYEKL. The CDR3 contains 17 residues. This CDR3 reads CASSQDRRGQGLYEQYF. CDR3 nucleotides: TGCGCCAGCAGCCAAGATCGCCGAGGACAGGGACTCTACGAGCAGTACTTC.

CDR3 DNA sequence: TGCGCCAGCAGCCCACTAGCGGGGGAGCTCACCGGGGAGCTGTTTTTT. Translation: CASSPLAGELTGELFF. The chain carries TRBV4-1 and TRBJ2-2; 11 bases match TRBD2. The length of the CDR3 is 16 residues. Germline lookup yields CDR1 MGHRA and CDR2 YSYEKL. Unmatched junction bases numbered 5, after V lost 4 bases and J lost 4 bases.

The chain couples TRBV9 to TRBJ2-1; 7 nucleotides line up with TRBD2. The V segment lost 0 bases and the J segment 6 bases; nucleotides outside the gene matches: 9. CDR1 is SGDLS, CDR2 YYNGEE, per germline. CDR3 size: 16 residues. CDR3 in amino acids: CASSVGGLVNGNEQFF. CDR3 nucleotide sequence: TGTGCCAGCAGCGTAGGAGGACTAGTAAACGGCAATGAGCAGTTCTTC.